A single T cell receptor (beta chain) is shown here with its context. Its antigen specificity is not known. No base quality values were provided; no much bigger clone lies one nucleotide off. TCRbeta CDR3 regions were amplified from genomic DNA using the immunoSEQ Assay, a bias-controlled multiplex PCR. The authors' analysis ran thus. The number of nucleated cells in each sample was estimated from the amplification of reference gene primers within the assay. To quantify the absolute abundance of each unique TCRbeta CDR3 rearrangement, sequence reads were collapsed and filtered. For each sample, productive Simpson clonality was calculated as the square root of Simpson's diversity index across productive rearrangements. Not all clones reach the TCRdb copy of this immuneACCESS table, which keeps in-frame sequences only. Checked studies attribute under half of the gap to unresolved V genes and leave the rest unexplained. V, J and clone size are taken as reported in that table, and D and trimming were inferred from the DNA itself. A total of about 280,000 clones appear in this sample, 85% of them only once. The ten largest clonotypes hold about 2.5% of the sample.

These data belong to a study of blood T cell repertoires in COVID-19 (dated by TCRdb to the early 2020s). Concerning the study at large: Collaborator samples came from the United States, Italy and Spain and covered acute and convalescent phases of COVID-19. A freely available public database, intended as a resource for researchers studying the immune response to SARS-CoV-2, is where the repertoires were released. Where available, HLA class I and class II types were taken from metadata supplied by the sample provider and were not determined by assay-based typing. Deeply sampled blood TCRbeta repertoires from subjects exposed to, actively infected with, or recovered from COVID-19 were included in the dataset. A de-identified subject ID, COVID-19 status, age in years and sex were almost always included in the sample metadata. The material from the prospective study consisted of cDNA or gDNA derived from T cells, B-cell-depleted T cells, or PBMCs. Samples were obtained from the ongoing ImmuneRACE study (first 160 participants) and from over 1,000 subjects provided by 6 global collaborators. What the authors observed across the whole study: Clinical and demographic metadata were provided uncurated, with the amount varying by source and participant.

Participants in the prospective study were aged 18 to 89 years, lived in about two dozen United States geographic areas, and enrolled through a virtual design. Cohort assignment in the prospective study relied on participant-reported clinical history from a screening survey and a study questionnaire. ImmuneRACE Cohort 3 recovered participants were defined by two consecutive negative NP/OP PCR tests, healthcare professional clearance, or symptom resolution. Mobile phlebotomists in the prospective study collected whole blood, serum and a nasopharyngeal or oropharyngeal swab from every participant. Over a roughly 2-month period, participants in the prospective study had the option of providing additional blood draws and questionnaires. Before DNA extraction, blood samples from the prospective study were shipped at room temperature or frozen. For CDR1 and CDR2, the germline V gene lists SGHRS and YFSETQ. After removal of 4 bases from V and 2 bases from J, the junction retains 5 bases not matched to a gene. Reading from cysteine to phenylalanine, the CDR3 counts 15 amino acids. Of all the DNA, just the CDR3 is kept, 45 bases in frame from base 1.

The sequenced material came from PBMCs or T cells enriched from blood (not recorded which). The chain couples TRBV5-1 to TRBJ2-2; the junction holds 7 bases that match TRBD1. The origin of this receptor is a woman aged 45-59 years who had recovered from COVID-19. The nucleotide sequence reads as follows: TGCGCCAGCAGCCCCGGGGACAGAAACACCGGGGAGCTGTTTTTT. It codes for CASSPGDRNTGELFF.